This T cell receptor beta chain was profiled in a study of blood T cell repertoires in COVID-19. Study context: Sources were T cells, B-cell-depleted T cells, or PBMCs; the material itself was cDNA or gDNA.

Germline CDR1 reads SEHNR; CDR2 reads FQNEAQ (reference sequence). Trimming stripped 6 bases from V and 6 bases from J, with 15 bases between. The CDR3 has 13 residues. The table lists this clone with a few counts. Per the original methods: Cell counts per sample came from amplifying reference gene primers. TCRdb's copy holds only in-frame clones and misses some; the assay was immunoSEQ multiplex PCR. The V and J calls and clone size were taken over from that table, and D and trimming were inferred from the DNA. The table has fewer than 300,000 clones, 81% seen once. The receptor was isolated from a woman aged 55 to 70 with active or convalescent COVID-19. V is TRBV7-9 and J is TRBJ2-7; the D is unclear. Sequenced: peripheral blood. The CDR3 DNA follows: TGTGCCAGCAGTAAGAGTAGTTCGGGCGAGCAGTACTTC. This gives the protein CASSKSSSGEQYF. Using reference TRBV7-9 and TRBJ2-7 for the parts outside the CDR3, the full variable domain is DTGVSQNPRHKITKRGQNVTFRCDPISEHNRLYWYRQTLGQGPEFLTYFQNEAQLEKSRLLSDRFSAERPKGSFSTLEIQRTEQGDSAMYLCASSKSSSGEQYFGPGTRLTVT.